The T cell receptor beta chain described here comes from a study of vaccination and CD4 T cells after COVID-19 (dated by TCRdb to between 2021 and 2022). With regard to the full study: Convalescent patients had a positive SARS-CoV-2 result on nasal swab PCR, and of these patients, several had mild disease and one had severe disease. Post-vaccine blood samples were obtained a median of about 70 days after the second vaccine dose, with a range of about 14 to 250 days. In 10 COVID-19 convalescent patients and a handful of infection-naive healthy vaccine recipients, the spike-specific CD4+ TCR repertoire before mRNA vaccination was compared with the repertoire after mRNA vaccination. Two doses of either the Pfizer-BioNTech BNT162b2 vaccine (n=8) or the Moderna mRNA-1273 vaccine (n=2) were administered to participants. The convalescent cohort comprised six males and four females, including two Hispanic individuals, seven Caucasians, two Asians and one multiracial person. Post-COVID blood samples from convalescent patients were collected a median of roughly 100 days after diagnosis, with a range of 35 to 161 days. The paper's findings and limits, for the study overall: In convalescent patients, a median about 84% of post-vaccine SARS-CoV-2-reactive clones were detected only after vaccination, and vaccine-specific priming was suggested by this finding. An increase in the median number of SARS-CoV-2-reactive clonotypes from around 20 after infection to 38 after vaccination was observed, but the change was not found to be significant. In convalescent patients, nearly all vaccine-specific clones (304 of 307) were found to be mono-reactive for SARS-CoV-2 spike rather than cross-reactive with common cold coronaviruses. The number of convalescent patients in the study was relatively small, and the study did not examine early timepoints following natural infection.

CDR1 and CDR2 are read off the germline V gene (reference sequence) as DFQATT and SNEGSKA. The CDR3 has 15 amino acids, counting the end cysteine and phenylalanine. Only the CDR3 region is kept as DNA, spanning 45 bases read in frame from base 1. V drops 3 bases and J drops 0 bases, leaving 15 bases in between. Positive SARS-CoV-2 PCR tests in the convalescent patients dated from March to December 2020, before Alpha, Beta and Delta variants emerged in the United States. Ficoll-Paque Plus gradient centrifugation was used to isolate PBMCs from whole blood, and the isolated PBMCs were then either used fresh or cryopreserved at -140C. Library preparation used PCR. This sample was sequenced with an Illumina iSeq 100. As for the original processing: Non-productive sequences were removed, and CDR3s not starting with C, not ending with F or W, or shorter than 7 amino acids were discarded. Levenshtein distances (stringdist) and unrooted phylogenetic trees (ape) in R version 3.6.1 were used to assess CDR3 homology. TCRdb reprocessing: public reads trimmed at Q25 with fastp, clones called with MiXCR, in-frame beta chains kept. CDR3 protein duplicates are merged, each entry listing the most common genes and DNA. The V and J calls follow TCRdb's processing rather than the paper's. Present in this sample are 20,000 to 30,000 distinct CDR3 sequences, 45% to 60% of which were seen just once. The top ten clones comprise roughly 1% of the sample.

Regarding this clonotype: This receptor's antigen is unknown. Qualities for individual bases were not recorded, and no much larger clone is one base off.

This specimen consisted of CD4+ T cells from blood, obtained before SARS-CoV-2 vaccination. Rearrangement joined TRBV20-1 to TRBJ2-7; D gene: possibly TRBD1, on 6 matching bases. The receptor was derived from a human donor who had recovered from COVID-19. The DNA is TGCAGTGCTAGCGCCCCCAGGGGCAGCTCCTACGAGCAGTACTTC. The resulting protein is CSASAPRGSSYEQYF.